A selection of T cell receptor beta chains follows, all from one sample in a study of blood T cell repertoires in COVID-19. Assay used: immunoSEQ multiplex PCR; TCRdb lists only in-frame clones, some missing. Among some 250,000 clones listed, around 86% were seen once. Sequencing was done on a sample of PBMCs or T cells enriched from blood (not recorded which). The receptor set was obtained from a woman between 40 and 55 years old with acute COVID-19. Each CDR3 is given with its conserved first and last residue. Fields, in order: J gene, D gene, clone size, V gene, CDR3 protein, CDR3 DNA. The D gene is left open where the match is weak. Size is omitted from some rows. Given values are once, few, many or a class for expanded clones.

>TRBJ2-3|TRBD2|NA|TRBV29-1
CSVGLAGITDTQYF
TGCAGCGTTGGATTAGCGGGGATCACAGATACGCAGTATTTT
>TRBJ2-1|NA|NA|TRBV24-1
CATSEGRTVGYDEQFF
TGTGCCACCAGTGAGGGCAGGACAGTGGGCTACGATGAGCAGTTCTTC
>TRBJ1-2|TRBD1|NA|TRBV19
CASRTTGSGYGYTF
TGTGCCAGTAGGACGACAGGGTCGGGCTATGGCTACACCTTC
>TRBJ2-7|NA|NA|TRBV7-3
CASSLNPQVEQYF
TGTGCCAGCAGCTTAAACCCACAGGTCGAGCAGTACTTC
>TRBJ1-1|NA|NA|TRBV6-2/TRBV6-3
CASSILRRGGGTEAFF
TGTGCCAGCAGCATCCTAAGGAGGGGGGGTGGCACTGAAGCTTTCTTT
>TRBJ1-1|NA|NA|TRBV27
CASSWPRRDSRLGSTEAFF
TGTGCCAGCAGTTGGCCCAGGAGGGATTCGAGGCTGGGGAGCACTGAAGCTTTCTTT
>TRBJ1-1|TRBD1|NA|TRBV7-9
CASSQDRGEAFF
TGTGCCAGCAGCCAAGACAGGGGTGAAGCTTTCTTT
>TRBJ2-3|TRBD2|NA|TRBV14
CASSQDQAGLASNTQYF
TGTGCCAGCAGCCAAGATCAGGCGGGACTAGCGTCTAATACGCAGTATTTT
>TRBJ2-7|TRBD1|NA|TRBV7-8
CASSETGTGGDEQYF
TGTGCCAGCAGCGAGACCGGGACAGGGGGCGACGAGCAGTACTTC
>TRBJ1-2|NA|NA|TRBV5-1
CASSLDRNYGYTF
TGCGCCAGCAGCCTTGACAGGAACTATGGCTACACCTTC
>TRBJ2-3|NA|NA|TRBV15
CATSRDEEDTQYF
TGTGCCACCAGCAGAGATGAGGAGGATACGCAGTATTTT
>TRBJ1-1|NA|NA|TRBV7-3
CASSFTQNTEAFF
TGTGCCAGCAGCTTCACACAGAACACTGAAGCTTTCTTT
>TRBJ1-6|TRBD1|NA|TRBV19
CASRDRYNSPLHF
TGTGCCAGCCGGGACAGGTATAATTCACCCCTCCACTTT
>TRBJ2-7|NA|NA|TRBV13
CASSILGGGSYEQYF
TGTGCCAGCAGCATCCTAGGGGGGGGATCCTACGAGCAGTACTTC
>TRBJ2-1|NA|NA|TRBV7-9
CASSFPEEGSYNEQFF
TGTGCCAGCAGCTTCCCCGAGGAGGGGTCATACAATGAGCAGTTCTTC
>TRBJ2-1|NA|once|TRBV29-1
CSVAPGTSGIPQLF
NA
>TRBJ1-2|NA|NA|TRBV11-3
CASSLGTQGSGYTF
TGTGCCAGCAGCTTAGGGACCCAGGGAAGTGGCTACACCTTC
>TRBJ2-7|TRBD1|once|TRBV5-1
CASTTRRDSLAHEQYF
TGCGCCAGCACAACTAGACGGGACAGCTTGGCCCACGAGCAGTACTTC
>TRBJ2-1|NA|NA|TRBV7-8
CASSLAPGNNEQFF
TGTGCCAGCAGCTTAGCCCCGGGGAACAATGAGCAGTTCTTC
>TRBJ1-4|NA|NA|TRBV5-6
CASSSAGNTNEKLFF
TGTGCCAGCAGCTCGGCCGGGAATACTAATGAAAAACTGTTTTTT
>TRBJ2-7|NA|NA|TRBV19
CASSIGRVDEQYF
TGTGCCAGTAGTATAGGCAGGGTAGACGAGCAGTACTTC
>TRBJ1-5|NA|NA|TRBV15
CATSRETGQPQHF
TGTGCCACCAGCAGAGAAACGGGTCAGCCCCAGCATTTT